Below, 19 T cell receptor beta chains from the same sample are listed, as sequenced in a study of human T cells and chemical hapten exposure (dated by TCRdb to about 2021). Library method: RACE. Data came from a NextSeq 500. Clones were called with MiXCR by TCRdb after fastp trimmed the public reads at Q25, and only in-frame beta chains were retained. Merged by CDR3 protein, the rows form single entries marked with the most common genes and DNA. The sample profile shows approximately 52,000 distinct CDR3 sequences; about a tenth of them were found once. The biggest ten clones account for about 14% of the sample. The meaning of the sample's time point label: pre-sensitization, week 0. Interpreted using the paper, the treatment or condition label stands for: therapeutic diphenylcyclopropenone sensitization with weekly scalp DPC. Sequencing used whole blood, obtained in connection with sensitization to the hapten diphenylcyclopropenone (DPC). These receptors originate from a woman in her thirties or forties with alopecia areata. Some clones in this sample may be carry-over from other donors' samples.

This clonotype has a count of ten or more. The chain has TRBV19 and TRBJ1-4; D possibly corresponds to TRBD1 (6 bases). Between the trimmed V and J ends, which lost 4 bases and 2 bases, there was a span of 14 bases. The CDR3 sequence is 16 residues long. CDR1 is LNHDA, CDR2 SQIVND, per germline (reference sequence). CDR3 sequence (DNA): TGTGCCAGTAGTACGGGGGGCGTTTCGACTAATGAAAAACTGTTTTTT. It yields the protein CASSTGGVSTNEKLFF.

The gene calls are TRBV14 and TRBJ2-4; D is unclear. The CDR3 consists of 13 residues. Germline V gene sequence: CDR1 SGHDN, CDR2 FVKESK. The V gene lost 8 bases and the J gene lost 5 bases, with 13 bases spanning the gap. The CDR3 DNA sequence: TGTGCCAGCGGGAAGGCAGGCCAAAACATTCAGTACTTC. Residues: CASGKAGQNIQYF.

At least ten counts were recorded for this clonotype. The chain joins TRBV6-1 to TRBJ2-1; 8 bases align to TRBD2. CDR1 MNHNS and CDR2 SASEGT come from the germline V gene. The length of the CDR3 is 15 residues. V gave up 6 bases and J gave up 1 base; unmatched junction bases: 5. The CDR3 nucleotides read TGTGCCAGCAGGTCGGGACTAGAATCCTACAATGAGCAGTTCTTC. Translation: CASRSGLESYNEQFF.

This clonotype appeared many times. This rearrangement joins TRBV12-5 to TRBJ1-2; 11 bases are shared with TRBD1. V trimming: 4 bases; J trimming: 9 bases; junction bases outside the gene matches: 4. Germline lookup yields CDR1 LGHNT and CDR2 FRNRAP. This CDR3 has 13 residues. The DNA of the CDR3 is TGTGCTAGTGGTTGGGGACAGGGGGAGAGCTACACCTTC. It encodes CASGWGQGESYTF.

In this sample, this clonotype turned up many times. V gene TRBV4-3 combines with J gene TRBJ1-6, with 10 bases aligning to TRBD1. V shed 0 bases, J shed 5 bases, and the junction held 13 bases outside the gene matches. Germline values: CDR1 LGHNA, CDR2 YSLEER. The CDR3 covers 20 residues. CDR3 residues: CASSQDPVTGTGVNNSPLHF. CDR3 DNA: TGCGCCAGCAGCCAAGATCCTGTAACCGGGACAGGGGTTAATAATTCACCCCTCCACTTT.

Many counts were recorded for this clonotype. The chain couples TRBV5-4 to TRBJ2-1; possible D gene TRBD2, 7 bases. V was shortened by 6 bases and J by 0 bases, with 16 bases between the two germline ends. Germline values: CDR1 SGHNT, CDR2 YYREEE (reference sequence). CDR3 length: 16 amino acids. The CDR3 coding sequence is TGTGCCAGCATCCAGAGGGGAGGGGGCTCCTACAATGAGCAGTTCTTC. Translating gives CASIQRGGGSYNEQFF. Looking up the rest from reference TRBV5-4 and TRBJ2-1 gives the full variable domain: ETGVTQSPTHLIKTRGQQVTLRCSSQSGHNTVSWYQQALGQGPQFIFQYYREEENGRGNFPPRFSGLQFPNYSSELNVNALELDDSALYLCASIQRGGGSYNEQFFGPGTRLTVL.

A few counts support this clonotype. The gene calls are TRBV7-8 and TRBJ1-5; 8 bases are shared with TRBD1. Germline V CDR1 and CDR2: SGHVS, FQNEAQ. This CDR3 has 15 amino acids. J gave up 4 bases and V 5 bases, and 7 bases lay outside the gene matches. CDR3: CASSTMQGANQPQHF. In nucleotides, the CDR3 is TGTGCCAGCAGCACTATGCAGGGGGCGAATCAGCCCCAGCATTTT.

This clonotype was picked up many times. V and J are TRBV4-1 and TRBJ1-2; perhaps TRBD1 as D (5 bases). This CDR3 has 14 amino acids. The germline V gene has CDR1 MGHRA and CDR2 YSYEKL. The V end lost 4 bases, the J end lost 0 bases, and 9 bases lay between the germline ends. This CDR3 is CASSPTQANYGYTF. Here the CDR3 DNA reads TGCGCCAGCAGCCCGACACAGGCTAACTATGGCTACACCTTC.

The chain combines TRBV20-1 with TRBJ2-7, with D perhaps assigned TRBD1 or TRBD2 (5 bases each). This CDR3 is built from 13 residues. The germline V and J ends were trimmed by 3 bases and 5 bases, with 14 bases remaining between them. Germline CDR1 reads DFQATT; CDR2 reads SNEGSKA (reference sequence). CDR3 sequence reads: CSASPGRSNEQYF. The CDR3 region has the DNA TGCAGTGCTAGCCCGGGACGGTCCAACGAGCAGTACTTC.

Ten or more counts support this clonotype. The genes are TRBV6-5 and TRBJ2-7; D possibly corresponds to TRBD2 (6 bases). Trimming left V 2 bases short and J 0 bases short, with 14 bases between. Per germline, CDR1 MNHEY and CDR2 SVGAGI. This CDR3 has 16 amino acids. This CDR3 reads CASSYGGLAASYEQYF. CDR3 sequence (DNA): TGTGCCAGCAGTTACGGGGGACTGGCAGCCTCCTACGAGCAGTACTTC.

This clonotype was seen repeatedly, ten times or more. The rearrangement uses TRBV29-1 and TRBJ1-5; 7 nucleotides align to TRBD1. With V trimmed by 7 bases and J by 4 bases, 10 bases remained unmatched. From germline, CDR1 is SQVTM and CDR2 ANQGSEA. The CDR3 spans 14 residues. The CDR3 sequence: CSGQKTGRNQPQHF. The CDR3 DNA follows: TGCAGCGGCCAGAAGACAGGGCGTAATCAGCCCCAGCATTTT.

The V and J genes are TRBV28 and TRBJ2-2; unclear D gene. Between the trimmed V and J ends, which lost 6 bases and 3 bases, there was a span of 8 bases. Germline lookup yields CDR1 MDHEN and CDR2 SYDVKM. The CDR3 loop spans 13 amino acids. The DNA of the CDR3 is TGTGCCAGCAGCCCCCCTCACACCGGGGAGCTGTTTTTT. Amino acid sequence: CASSPPHTGELFF.

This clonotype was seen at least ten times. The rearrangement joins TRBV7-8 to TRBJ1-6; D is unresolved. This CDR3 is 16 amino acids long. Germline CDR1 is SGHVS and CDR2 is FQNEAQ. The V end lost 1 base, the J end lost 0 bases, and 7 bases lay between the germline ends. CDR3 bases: TGTGCCAGCAGCTTAGTTTTACACTCCTATAATTCACCCCTCCACTTT. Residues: CASSLVLHSYNSPLHF.

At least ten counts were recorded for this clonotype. This chain's CDR3 is CASSTAGGNSPLHF. For the CDR3, the DNA is TGTGCCAGCAGCACGGCCGGGGGTAACTCACCCCTCCACTTT. The gene calls are TRBV4-2 and TRBJ1-6; the D gene is possibly TRBD1 (5 bases). This CDR3 spans 14 amino acids. The V end was cut by 5 bases, the J end by 10 bases, with 15 bases between. Germline V gene data show CDR1 as LGHNA and CDR2 as YNFKEQ.

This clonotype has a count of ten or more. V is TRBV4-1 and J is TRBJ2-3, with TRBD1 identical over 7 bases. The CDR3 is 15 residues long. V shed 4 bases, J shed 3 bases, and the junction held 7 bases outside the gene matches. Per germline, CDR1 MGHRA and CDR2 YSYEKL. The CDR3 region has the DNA TGCGCCAGCAGCCGAGACAGGGCCGAAACAGATACGCAGTATTTT. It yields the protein CASSRDRAETDTQYF.

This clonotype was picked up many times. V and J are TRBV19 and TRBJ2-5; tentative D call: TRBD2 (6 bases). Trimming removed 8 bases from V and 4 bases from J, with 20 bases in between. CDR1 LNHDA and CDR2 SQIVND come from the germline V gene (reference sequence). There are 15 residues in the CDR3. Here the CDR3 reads CASGGFPGPAETQYF. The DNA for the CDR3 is TGTGCCAGTGGAGGGTTTCCCGGGCCTGCAGAGACCCAGTACTTC.

CDR3: CSVAYRGVAEAFF. The CDR3 region has the DNA TGCAGCGTTGCCTACAGGGGGGTGGCTGAAGCTTTCTTT. V and J are TRBV29-1 and TRBJ1-1; 8 bases line up with TRBD1. CDR1 is SQVTM and CDR2 is ANQGSEA in the germline V gene. There are 13 residues in the CDR3. Trimming at V came to 4 bases and at J to 6 bases, leaving 7 bases not matched to a gene.

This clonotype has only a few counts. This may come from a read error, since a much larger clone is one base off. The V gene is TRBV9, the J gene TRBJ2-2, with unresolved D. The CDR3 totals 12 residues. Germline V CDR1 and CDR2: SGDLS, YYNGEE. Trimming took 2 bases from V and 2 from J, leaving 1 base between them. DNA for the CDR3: TGTGCCAGCAGCGTTAACACCGGGGAGCTGTTTTTT. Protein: CASSVNTGELFF.

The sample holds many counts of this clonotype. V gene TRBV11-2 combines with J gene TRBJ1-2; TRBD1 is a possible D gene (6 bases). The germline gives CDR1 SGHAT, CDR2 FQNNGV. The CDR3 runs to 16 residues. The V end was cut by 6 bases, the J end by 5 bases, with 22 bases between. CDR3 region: CASRKFGRGATYGYTF. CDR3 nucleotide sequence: TGTGCCAGCAGAAAATTTGGGCGGGGGGCTACTTATGGCTACACCTTC.